The clone carrying this T cell receptor (beta chain) has at least ten counts. This sample was taken from a study of blood T cells in healthy people across ages. V lost 1 base, J lost 12 bases, and 5 bases stayed unmatched. The CDR3 extends over 12 amino acids. Germline V gene sequence: CDR1 MNHNS, CDR2 SASEGT. Then a second PCR, running about 6 to 12 cycles, was carried out with a sample-barcoded 5' primer and a J-beta primer mix. Each CDR3 protein gets one entry after TCRdb re-called the 5' RACE reads with MiXCR. Of about 590,000 distinct CDR3 sequences listed, about 30% were seen once; the top ten hold 15% to 19%.

This sequence joins TRBV6-1 and TRBJ2-7, with 8 bases aligning to TRBD1. The sample comprised blood. This sequence was found in a woman older than 75 in good health. The CDR3 coding sequence is TGTGCCAGCAGTGAAGGGACAGGGAACCCGTACTTC. Protein: CASSEGTGNPYF.